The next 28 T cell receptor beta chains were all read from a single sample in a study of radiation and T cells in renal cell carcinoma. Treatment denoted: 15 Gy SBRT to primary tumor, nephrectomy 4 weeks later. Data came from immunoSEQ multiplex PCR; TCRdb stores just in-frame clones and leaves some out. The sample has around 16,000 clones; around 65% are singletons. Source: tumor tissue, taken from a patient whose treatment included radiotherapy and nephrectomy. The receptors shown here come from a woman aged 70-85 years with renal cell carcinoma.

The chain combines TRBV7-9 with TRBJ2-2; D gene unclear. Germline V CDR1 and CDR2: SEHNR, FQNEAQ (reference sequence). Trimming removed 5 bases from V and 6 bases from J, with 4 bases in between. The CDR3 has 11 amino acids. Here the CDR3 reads CASSTPGELFF. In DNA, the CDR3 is TGTGCCAGCAGCACCCCCGGGGAGCTGTTTTTT. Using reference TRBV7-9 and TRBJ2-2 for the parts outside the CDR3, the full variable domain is DTGVSQNPRHKITKRGQNVTFRCDPISEHNRLYWYRQTLGQGPEFLTYFQNEAQLEKSRLLSDRFSAERPKGSFSTLEIQRTEQGDSAMYLCASSTPGELFFGEGSRLTVL.

This CDR3 reads CASSRGRGETQYF. The DNA for the CDR3 is TGTGCCAGTAGTAGGGGGCGCGGGGAGACCCAGTACTTC. This chain links TRBV19 with TRBJ2-5; D might be TRBD1 (6 bases). The CDR3 has 13 residues. Trimming removed 4 bases from V and 5 bases from J, with 11 bases in between. The V gene's germline CDR1 is LNHDA and CDR2 SQIVND (reference sequence). The complete variable domain, with remaining parts taken from reference TRBV19 and TRBJ2-5, reads DGGITQSPKYLFRKEGQNVTLSCEQNLNHDAMYWYRQDPGQGLRLIYYSQIVNDFQKGDIAEGYSVSREKKESFPLTVTSAQKNPTAFYLCASSRGRGETQYFGPGTRLLVL.

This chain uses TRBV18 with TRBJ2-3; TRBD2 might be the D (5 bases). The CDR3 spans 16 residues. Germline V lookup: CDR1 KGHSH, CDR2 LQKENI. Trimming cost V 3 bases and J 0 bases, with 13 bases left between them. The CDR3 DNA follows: TGTGCCAGCTCACCTACCGGAGCGGTTAGCACAGATACGCAGTATTTT. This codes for CASSPTGAVSTDTQYF. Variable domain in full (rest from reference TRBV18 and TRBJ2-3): NAGVMQNPRHLVRRRGQEARLRCSPMKGHSHVYWYRQLPEEGLKFMVYLQKENIIDESGMPKERFSAEFPKEGPSILRIQQVVRGDSAAYFCASSPTGAVSTDTQYFGPGTRLTVL.

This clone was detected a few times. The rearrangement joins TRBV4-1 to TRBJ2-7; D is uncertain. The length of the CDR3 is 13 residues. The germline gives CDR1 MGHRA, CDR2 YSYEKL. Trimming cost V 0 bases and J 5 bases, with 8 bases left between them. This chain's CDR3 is CASSQEVQNEQYF. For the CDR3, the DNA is TGCGCCAGCAGCCAAGAGGTCCAGAACGAGCAGTACTTC.

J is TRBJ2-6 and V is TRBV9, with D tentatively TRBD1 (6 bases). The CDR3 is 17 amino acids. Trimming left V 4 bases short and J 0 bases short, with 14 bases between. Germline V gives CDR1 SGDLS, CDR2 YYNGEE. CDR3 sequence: CASSTTTGSSGANVLTF. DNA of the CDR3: TGTGCCAGCAGCACAACGACAGGATCCTCTGGGGCCAACGTCCTGACTTTC.

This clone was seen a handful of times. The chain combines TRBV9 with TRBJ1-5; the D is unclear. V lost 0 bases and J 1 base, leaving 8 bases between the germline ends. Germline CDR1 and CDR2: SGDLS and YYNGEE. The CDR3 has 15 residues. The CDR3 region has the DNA TGTGCCAGCAGCGTAGCCGGACGGAGCAATCAGCCCCAGCATTTT. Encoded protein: CASSVAGRSNQPQHF.

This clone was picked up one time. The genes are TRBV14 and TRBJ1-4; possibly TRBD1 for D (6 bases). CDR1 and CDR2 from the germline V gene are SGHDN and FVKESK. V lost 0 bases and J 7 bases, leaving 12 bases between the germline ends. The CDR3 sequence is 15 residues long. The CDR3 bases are TGTGCCAGCAGCCAAGAGGGGGGGCCCGGTGAAAAACTGTTTTTT. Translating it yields CASSQEGGPGEKLFF.

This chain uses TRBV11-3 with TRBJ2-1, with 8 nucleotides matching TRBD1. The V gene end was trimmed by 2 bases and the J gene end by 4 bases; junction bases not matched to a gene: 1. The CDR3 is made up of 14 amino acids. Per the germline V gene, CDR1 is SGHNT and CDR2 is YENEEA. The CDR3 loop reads CASSLTGGYNEQFF. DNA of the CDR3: TGTGCCAGCAGCTTAACAGGGGGGTACAATGAGCAGTTCTTC.

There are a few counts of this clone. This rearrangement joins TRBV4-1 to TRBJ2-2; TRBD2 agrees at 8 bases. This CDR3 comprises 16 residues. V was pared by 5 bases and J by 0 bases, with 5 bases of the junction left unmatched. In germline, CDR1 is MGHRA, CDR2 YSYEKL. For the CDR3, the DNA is TGCGCCAGCAGCTGGAAGCGGGAGACGAACACCGGGGAGCTGTTTTTT. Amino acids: CASSWKRETNTGELFF.

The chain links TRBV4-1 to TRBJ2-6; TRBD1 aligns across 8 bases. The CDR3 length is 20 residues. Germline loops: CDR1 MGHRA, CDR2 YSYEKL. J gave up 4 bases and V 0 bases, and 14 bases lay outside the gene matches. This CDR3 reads CASSQEELGQGTLGANVLTF. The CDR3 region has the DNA TGCGCCAGCAGCCAAGAGGAATTAGGACAGGGAACGTTGGGGGCCAACGTCCTGACTTTC.

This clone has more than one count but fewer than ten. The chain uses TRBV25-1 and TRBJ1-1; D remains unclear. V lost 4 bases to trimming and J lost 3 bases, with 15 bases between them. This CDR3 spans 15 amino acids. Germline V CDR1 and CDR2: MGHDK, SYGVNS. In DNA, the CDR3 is TGTGCCAGCAGTGGGGAGCTCCCCGGGGACACTGAAGCTTTCTTT. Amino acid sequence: CASSGELPGDTEAFF. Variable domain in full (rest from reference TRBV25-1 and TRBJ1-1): EADIYQTPRYLVIGTGKKITLECSQTMGHDKMYWYQQDPGMELHLIHYSYGVNSTEKGDLSSESTVSRIRTEHFPLTLESARPSHTSQYLCASSGELPGDTEAFFGQGTRLTVV.

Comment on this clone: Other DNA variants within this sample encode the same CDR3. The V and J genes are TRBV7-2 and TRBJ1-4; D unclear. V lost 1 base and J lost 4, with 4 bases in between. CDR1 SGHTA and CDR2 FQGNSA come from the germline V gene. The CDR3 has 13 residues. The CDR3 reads CASSLELNEKLFF. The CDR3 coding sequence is TGTGCCAGCAGCTTAGAACTTAATGAAAAACTGTTTTTT. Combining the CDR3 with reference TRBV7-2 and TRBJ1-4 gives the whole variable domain GAGVSQSPSNKVTEKGKDVELRCDPISGHTALYWYRQSLGQGLEFLIYFQGNSAPDKSGLPSDRFSAERTGGSVSTLTIQRTQQEDSAVYLCASSLELNEKLFFGSGTQLSVL.

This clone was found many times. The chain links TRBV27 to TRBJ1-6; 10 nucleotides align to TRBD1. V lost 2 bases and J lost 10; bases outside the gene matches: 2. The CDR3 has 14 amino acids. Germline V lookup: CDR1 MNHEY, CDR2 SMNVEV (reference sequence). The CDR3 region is CASSLGTGASPLHF. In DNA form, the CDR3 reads TGTGCCAGCAGTTTAGGGACAGGGGCCTCACCCCTCCACTTT.

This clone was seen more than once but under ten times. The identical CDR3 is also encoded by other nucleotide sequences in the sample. The CDR3 DNA follows: TGTGCCAGCAGTCCGACTAGCGCCGGGGAGCTGTTTTTT. As protein: CASSPTSAGELFF. This chain joins TRBV27 and TRBJ2-2, with 8 bases matching TRBD2. Germline V gene sequence: CDR1 MNHEY, CDR2 SMNVEV (reference sequence). With V trimmed by 5 bases and J by 6 bases, 2 bases remained unmatched. This CDR3 spans 13 amino acids.

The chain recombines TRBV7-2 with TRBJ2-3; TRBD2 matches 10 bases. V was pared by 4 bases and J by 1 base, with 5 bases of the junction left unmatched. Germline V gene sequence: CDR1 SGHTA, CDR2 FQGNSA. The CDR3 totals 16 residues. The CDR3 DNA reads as TGTGCCAGCAGCTCCCGAGCGGGAGGGGGCACAGATACGCAGTATTTT. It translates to CASSSRAGGGTDTQYF.

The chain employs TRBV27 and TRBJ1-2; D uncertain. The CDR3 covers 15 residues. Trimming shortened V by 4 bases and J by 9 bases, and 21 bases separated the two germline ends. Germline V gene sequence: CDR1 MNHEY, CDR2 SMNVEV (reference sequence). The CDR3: CASSYDLGGRKSYTF. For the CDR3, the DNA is TGTGCCAGCAGTTACGACCTGGGTGGAAGAAAGAGCTACACCTTC.

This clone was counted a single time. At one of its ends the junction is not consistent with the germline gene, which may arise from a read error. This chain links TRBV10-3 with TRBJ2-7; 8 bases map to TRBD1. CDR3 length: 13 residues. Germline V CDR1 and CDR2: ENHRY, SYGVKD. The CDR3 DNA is TGTGCCAGCAGTCCGACAGGGGCGGGGGAGCAGTACTTC. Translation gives CASSPTGAGEQYF.

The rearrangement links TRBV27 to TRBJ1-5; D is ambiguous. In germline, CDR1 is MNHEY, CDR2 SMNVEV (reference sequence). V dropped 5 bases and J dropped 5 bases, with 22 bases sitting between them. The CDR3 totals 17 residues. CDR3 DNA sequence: TGTGCCAGCAGTCCCGGGTGGGGAAGCGAAACGGATCAGCCCCAGCATTTT. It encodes CASSPGWGSETDQPQHF.

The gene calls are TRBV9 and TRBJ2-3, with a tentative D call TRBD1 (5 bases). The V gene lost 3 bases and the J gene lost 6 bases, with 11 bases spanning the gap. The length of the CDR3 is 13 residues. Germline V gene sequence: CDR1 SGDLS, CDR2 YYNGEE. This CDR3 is CASSERGVDTQYF. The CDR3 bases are TGTGCCAGCAGCGAAAGGGGTGTGGATACGCAGTATTTT.

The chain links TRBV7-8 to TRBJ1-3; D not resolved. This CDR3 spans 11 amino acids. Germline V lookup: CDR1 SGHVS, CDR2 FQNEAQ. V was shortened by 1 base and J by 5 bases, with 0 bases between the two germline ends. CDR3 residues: CASSLGNTIYF. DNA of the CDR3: TGTGCCAGCAGCTTAGGAAACACCATATATTTT.

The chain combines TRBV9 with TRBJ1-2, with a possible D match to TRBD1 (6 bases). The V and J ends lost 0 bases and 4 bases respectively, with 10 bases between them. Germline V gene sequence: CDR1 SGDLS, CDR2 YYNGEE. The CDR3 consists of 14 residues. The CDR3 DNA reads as TGTGCCAGCAGCGTAGCCGGACAGACCTATGGCTACACCTTC. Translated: CASSVAGQTYGYTF. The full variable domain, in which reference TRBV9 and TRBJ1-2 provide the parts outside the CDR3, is DSGVTQTPKHLITATGQRVTLRCSPRSGDLSVYWYQQSLDQGLQFLIQYYNGEERAKGNILERFSAQQFPDLHSELNLSSLELGDSALYFCASSVAGQTYGYTFGSGTRLTVV.

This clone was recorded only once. This chain's CDR3 is CASSLFQGAYEQYF. DNA for the CDR3: TGTGCCAGCAGTTTATTCCAGGGGGCCTACGAGCAGTACTTC. The chain links TRBV27 to TRBJ2-7, with 7 bases lining up with TRBD1. From germline, CDR1 is MNHEY and CDR2 SMNVEV (reference sequence). Germline trimming cut 1 base from V and 2 bases from J; bases unmatched to any gene: 2. The CDR3 is made up of 14 amino acids.

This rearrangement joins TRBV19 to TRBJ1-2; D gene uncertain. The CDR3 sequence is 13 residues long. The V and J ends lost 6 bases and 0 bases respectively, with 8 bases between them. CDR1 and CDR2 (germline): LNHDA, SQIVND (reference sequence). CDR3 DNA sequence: TGTGCCAGTAGACAGAACTCTAACTATGGCTACACCTTC. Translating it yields CASRQNSNYGYTF. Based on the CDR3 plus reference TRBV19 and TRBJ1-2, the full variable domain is DGGITQSPKYLFRKEGQNVTLSCEQNLNHDAMYWYRQDPGQGLRLIYYSQIVNDFQKGDIAEGYSVSREKKESFPLTVTSAQKNPTAFYLCASRQNSNYGYTFGSGTRLTVV.

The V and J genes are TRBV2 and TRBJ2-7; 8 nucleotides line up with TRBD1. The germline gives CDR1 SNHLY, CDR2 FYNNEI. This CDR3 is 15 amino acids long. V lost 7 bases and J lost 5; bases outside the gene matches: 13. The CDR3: CASNRGRGLGNEQYF. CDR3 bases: TGTGCCAGCAACAGGGGCAGGGGGCTAGGAAACGAGCAGTACTTC.

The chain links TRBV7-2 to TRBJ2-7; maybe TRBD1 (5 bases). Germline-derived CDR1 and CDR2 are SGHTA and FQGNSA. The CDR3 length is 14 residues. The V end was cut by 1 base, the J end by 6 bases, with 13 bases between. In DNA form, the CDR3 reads TGTGCCAGCAGCTTAGTCGACCCAGGGTTCGAGCAGTACTTC. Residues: CASSLVDPGFEQYF.

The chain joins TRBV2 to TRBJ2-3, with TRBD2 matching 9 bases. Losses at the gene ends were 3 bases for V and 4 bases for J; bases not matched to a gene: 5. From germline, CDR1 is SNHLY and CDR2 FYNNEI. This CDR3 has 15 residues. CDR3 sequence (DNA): TGTGCCAGCAGTGAGGGTAGCGGGGGAGCAGATACGCAGTATTTT. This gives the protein CASSEGSGGADTQYF.

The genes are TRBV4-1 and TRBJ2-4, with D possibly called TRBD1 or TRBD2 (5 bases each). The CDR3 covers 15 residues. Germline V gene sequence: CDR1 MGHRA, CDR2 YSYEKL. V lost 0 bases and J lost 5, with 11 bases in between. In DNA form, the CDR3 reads TGCGCCAGCAGCCAAGATCCCCGGGACCAAAACATTCAGTACTTC. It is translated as CASSQDPRDQNIQYF.

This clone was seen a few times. The CDR3 reads CASSPGTYAYEQYF. The CDR3 nucleotides are TGCGCCAGCAGCCCAGGGACTTACGCCTACGAGCAGTACTTC. The genes are TRBV5-1 and TRBJ2-7; D is perhaps TRBD2 (6 bases). Trimming cost V 4 bases and J 2 bases, with 13 bases left between them. Looked up from germline, CDR1 is SGHRS and CDR2 is YFSETQ. The CDR3 loop spans 14 amino acids.